One sample yielded the 8 T cell receptor beta chains listed below, sequenced in a study of T-cell reconstitution after alpha-beta-depleted transplantation in children. TCRbeta library preparation incorporated unique molecular identifiers. TCRdb re-called the PCR reads through MiXCR, storing one row per CDR3 protein. The table records about 200,000 distinct CDR3 sequences, under 8.5% of them present only once. The material was PBMCs, obtained before TCRalphabeta/CD19-depleted stem cell transplant. These receptors all stem from a boy aged 2-9 years with acute lymphoblastic leukemia, due to receive a stem cell transplant.

This clonotype was detected many times. The chain joins TRBV20-1 to TRBJ2-1; TRBD2 matches 9 bases. This CDR3 contains 17 residues. The V segment lost 6 bases and the J segment 1 base; nucleotides outside the gene matches: 13. Germline loops: CDR1 DFQATT, CDR2 SNEGSKA (reference sequence). The CDR3 loop is CSARDFASGVSYNEQFF. The CDR3, as DNA: TGCAGTGCGCGGGACTTTGCTAGCGGGGTGTCCTACAATGAGCAGTTCTTC.

The chain employs TRBV29-1 and TRBJ2-5; D not certain. Between the trimmed V and J ends, which lost 5 bases and 1 base, there was a span of 11 bases. The CDR3 is made up of 13 amino acids. The germline gives CDR1 SQVTM, CDR2 ANQGSEA. Here the CDR3 DNA reads TGCAGCGTTCTTTGGGGAATCCAAGAGACCCAGTACTTC. The encoded protein is CSVLWGIQETQYF.

This chain links TRBV6-1 with TRBJ2-2, with a tentative D call TRBD2 (6 bases). Trimming removed 7 bases at V and 2 bases at J, with 11 bases between. Germline V gives CDR1 MNHNS, CDR2 SASEGT. The CDR3 consists of 14 residues. CDR3 protein: CASKAGANTGELFF. For the CDR3, the DNA is TGTGCCAGCAAAGCGGGCGCTAACACCGGGGAGCTGTTTTTT.

This clonotype was seen many times. V and J are TRBV5-1 and TRBJ2-7; perhaps TRBD2 as D (6 bases). Trimming removed 4 bases at V and 1 base at J, with 9 bases between. In germline, CDR1 is SGHRS, CDR2 YFSETQ. There are 13 residues in the CDR3. The CDR3 reads CASSAGLSYEQYF. In nucleotides, the CDR3 is TGCGCCAGCAGCGCCGGACTATCCTACGAGCAGTACTTC.

This chain uses TRBV3-1 with TRBJ2-7, with TRBD1 matching over 9 bases. The CDR3 runs to 19 residues. The germline V gene has CDR1 LGHDT and CDR2 YNNKEL (reference sequence). Trimming removed 1 base from V and 3 bases from J; junction bases left unmatched: 16. As DNA, the CDR3 is TGTGCCAGCAGCCAAGGCCCCCCAAGGGCGGGACAGGGCAACTACGAGCAGTACTTC. Its protein is CASSQGPPRAGQGNYEQYF.

Ten or more counts support this clonotype. The V call is TRBV7-9, the J call TRBJ2-7, with TRBD1 identical over 7 bases. The junction had 3 bases not matched to a gene; V was cut back by 5 bases and J by 2 bases. The CDR3 length is 13 residues. Germline values: CDR1 SEHNR, CDR2 FQNEAQ (reference sequence). The CDR3 loop reads CASSGDRAYEQYF. For the CDR3, the DNA is TGTGCCAGCAGCGGCGACAGGGCCTACGAGCAGTACTTC.

This clonotype was detected many times. The V gene is TRBV11-2, the J gene TRBJ2-2, with 9 nucleotides matching TRBD1. After removal of 5 bases from V and 6 bases from J, the junction contained 7 bases not matched to a gene. The CDR3 has 15 residues. From germline, CDR1 is SGHAT and CDR2 FQNNGV. Here the CDR3 reads CASSPRWTGAGELFF. As DNA, the CDR3 is TGTGCCAGCAGCCCTCGGTGGACAGGGGCCGGGGAGCTGTTTTTT.

This clonotype was seen ten or more times. The chain carries TRBV12-3 or TRBV12-4 and TRBJ2-7, with 9 bases aligning to TRBD1. This CDR3 contains 16 residues. Trimming at V came to 0 bases and at J to 4 bases, leaving 7 bases not matched to a gene. The CDR3, as DNA: TGTGCCAGCAGTTTAGCAACCGGGACAGGGTTATACGAGCAGTACTTC. This gives the protein CASSLATGTGLYEQYF.